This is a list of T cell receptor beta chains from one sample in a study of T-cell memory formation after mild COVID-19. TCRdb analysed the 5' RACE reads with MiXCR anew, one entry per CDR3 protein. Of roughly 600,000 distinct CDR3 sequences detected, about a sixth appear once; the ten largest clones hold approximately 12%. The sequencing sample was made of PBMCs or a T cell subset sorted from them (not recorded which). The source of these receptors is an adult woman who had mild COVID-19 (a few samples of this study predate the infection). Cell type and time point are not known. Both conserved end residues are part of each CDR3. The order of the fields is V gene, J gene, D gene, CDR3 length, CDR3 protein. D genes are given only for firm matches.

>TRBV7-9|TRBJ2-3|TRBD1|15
CASSFTDRDTDTQYF
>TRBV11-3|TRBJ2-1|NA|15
CASSHRDPPYNEQFF
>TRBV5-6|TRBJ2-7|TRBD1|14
CASSRLGTDYEQYF
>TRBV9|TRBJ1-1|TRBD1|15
CASSLGTGVVTEAFF
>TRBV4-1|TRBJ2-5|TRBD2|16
CASRTGVGGGQETQYF
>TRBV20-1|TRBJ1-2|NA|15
CSARAFIGTPYGYTF
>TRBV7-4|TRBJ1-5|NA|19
CASSSAFINPHLGNQPQHF
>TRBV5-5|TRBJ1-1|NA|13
CASSLPMNTEAFF
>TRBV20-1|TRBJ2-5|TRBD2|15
CSARIEGLAGVSQYF
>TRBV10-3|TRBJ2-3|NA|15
CAISGGGEAADTQYF